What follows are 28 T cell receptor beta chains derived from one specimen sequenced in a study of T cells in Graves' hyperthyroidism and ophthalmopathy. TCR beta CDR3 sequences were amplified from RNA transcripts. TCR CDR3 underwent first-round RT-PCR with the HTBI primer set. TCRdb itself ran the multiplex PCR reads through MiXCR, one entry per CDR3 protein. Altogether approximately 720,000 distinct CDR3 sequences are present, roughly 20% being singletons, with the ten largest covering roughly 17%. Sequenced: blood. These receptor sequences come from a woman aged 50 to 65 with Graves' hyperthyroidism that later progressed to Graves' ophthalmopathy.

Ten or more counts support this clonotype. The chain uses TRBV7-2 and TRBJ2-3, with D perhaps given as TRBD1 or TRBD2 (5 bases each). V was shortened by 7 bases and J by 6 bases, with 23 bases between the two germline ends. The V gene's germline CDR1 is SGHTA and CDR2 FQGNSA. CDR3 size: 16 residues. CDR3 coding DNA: TGTGCCAGCACTCTTCCCGGGACCACCGTCGGGGATACGCAGTATTTT. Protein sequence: CASTLPGTTVGDTQYF.

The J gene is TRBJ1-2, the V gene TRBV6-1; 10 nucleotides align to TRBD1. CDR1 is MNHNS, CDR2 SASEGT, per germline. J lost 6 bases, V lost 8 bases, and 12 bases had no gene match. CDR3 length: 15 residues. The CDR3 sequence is CASGLGTGDLNGYTF. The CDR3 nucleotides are TGTGCCAGCGGTCTAGGGACAGGGGATTTGAATGGCTACACCTTC.

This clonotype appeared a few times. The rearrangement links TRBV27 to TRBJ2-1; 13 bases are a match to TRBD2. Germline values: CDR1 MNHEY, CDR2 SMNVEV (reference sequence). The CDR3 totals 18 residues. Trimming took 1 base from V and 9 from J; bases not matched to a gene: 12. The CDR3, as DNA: TGTGCCAGCAGTTTATTGACCGGACTAGCGGGGGTTTTAGGTGAGCAGTTCTTC. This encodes CASSLLTGLAGVLGEQFF.

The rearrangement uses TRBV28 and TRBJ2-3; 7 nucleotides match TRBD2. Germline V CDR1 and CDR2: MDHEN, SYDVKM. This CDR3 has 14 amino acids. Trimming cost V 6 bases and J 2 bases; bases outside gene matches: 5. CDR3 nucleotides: TGTGCCAGCAGGGGAGGGGTGTCCACAGATACGCAGTATTTT. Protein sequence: CASRGGVSTDTQYF.

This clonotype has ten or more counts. This CDR3 is CASSFSPGAYEQYF. CDR3 DNA: TGTGCCAGCAGTTTTTCTCCAGGGGCCTACGAGCAGTACTTC. The rearrangement uses TRBV27 and TRBJ2-7, with D perhaps TRBD1 (6 bases). The V and J ends lost 3 bases and 2 bases respectively, with 11 bases between them. The CDR3 has 14 amino acids. From germline, CDR1 is MNHEY and CDR2 SMNVEV (reference sequence).

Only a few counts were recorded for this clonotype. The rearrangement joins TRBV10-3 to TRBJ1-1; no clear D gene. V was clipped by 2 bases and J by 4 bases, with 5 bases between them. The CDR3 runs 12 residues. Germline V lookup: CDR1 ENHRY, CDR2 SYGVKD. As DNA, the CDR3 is TGTGCCATCAGTGAGAGGAGCACTGAAGCTTTCTTT. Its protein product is CAISERSTEAFF.

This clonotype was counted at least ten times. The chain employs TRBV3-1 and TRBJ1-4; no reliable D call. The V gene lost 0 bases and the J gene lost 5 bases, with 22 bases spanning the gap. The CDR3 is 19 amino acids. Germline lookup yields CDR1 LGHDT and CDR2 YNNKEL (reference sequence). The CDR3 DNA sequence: TGTGCCAGCAGCCAAGAACTACCCCGCTTTGGTAGGGTAAATGAAAAACTGTTTTTT. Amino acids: CASSQELPRFGRVNEKLFF.

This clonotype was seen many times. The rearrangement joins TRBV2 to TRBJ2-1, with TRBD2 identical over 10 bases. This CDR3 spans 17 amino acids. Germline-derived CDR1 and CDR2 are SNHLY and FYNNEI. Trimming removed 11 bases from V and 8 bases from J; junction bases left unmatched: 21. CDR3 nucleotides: TGTGCCGGCCTGTGGGGTAGCGGGGGGCCTAGGGTCTATGAGCAGTTCTTC. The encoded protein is CAGLWGSGGPRVYEQFF.

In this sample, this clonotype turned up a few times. The CDR3 spells CASSQAVEQFF. In DNA form, the CDR3 reads TGTGCCAGCAGCCAAGCCGTTGAGCAGTTCTTC. The chain employs TRBV14 and TRBJ2-1; D remains unclear. The V and J ends lost 1 base and 9 bases respectively, with 4 bases between them. The CDR3 is 11 amino acids. Germline CDR1 and CDR2: SGHDN and FVKESK.

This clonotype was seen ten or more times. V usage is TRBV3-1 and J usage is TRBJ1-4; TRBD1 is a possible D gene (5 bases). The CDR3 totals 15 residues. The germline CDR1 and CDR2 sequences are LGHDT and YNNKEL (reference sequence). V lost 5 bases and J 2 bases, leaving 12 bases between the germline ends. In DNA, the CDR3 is TGTGCCAGCAGCATCCGGACATACACTAATGAAAAACTGTTTTTT. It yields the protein CASSIRTYTNEKLFF.

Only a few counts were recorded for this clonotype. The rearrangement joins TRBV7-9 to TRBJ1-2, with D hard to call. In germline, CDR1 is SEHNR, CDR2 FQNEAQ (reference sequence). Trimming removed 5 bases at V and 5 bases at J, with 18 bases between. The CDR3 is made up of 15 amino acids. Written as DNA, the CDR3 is TGTGCCAGCAGCCCGAAGGTTCAGGCCTCTTATGGCTACACCTTC. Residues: CASSPKVQASYGYTF.

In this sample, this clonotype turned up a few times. CDR3 sequence: CASRQESTDTQYF. The CDR3 nucleotides are TGTGCCAGCAGGCAGGAAAGTACAGATACGCAGTATTTT. The chain joins TRBV2 to TRBJ2-3, with D uncertain. CDR1 is SNHLY and CDR2 is FYNNEI in the germline V gene. V was shortened by 6 bases and J by 3 bases, with 10 bases between the two germline ends. The CDR3 is 13 amino acids.

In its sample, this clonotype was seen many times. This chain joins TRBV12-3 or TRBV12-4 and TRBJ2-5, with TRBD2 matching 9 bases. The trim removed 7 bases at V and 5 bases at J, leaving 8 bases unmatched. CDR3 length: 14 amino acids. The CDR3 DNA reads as TGTGCCAGCACTCGCGGGGGGGCTTTGGAGACCCAGTACTTC. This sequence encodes CASTRGGALETQYF.

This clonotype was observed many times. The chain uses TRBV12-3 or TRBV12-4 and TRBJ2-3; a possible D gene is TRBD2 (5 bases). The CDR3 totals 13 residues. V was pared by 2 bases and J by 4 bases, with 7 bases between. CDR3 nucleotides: TGTGCCAGCAGTTTAAGCGGCCCAGATACGCAGTATTTT. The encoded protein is CASSLSGPDTQYF.

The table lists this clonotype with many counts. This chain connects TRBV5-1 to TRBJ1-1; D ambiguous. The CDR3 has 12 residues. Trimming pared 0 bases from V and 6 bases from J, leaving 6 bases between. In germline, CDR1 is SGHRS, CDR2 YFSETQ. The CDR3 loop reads CASSLEGAEAFF. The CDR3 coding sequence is TGCGCCAGCAGCTTGGAAGGTGCTGAAGCTTTCTTT. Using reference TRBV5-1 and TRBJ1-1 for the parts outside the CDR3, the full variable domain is KAGVTQTPRYLIKTRGQQVTLSCSPISGHRSVSWYQQTPGQGLQFLFEYFSETQRNKGNFPGRFSGRQFSNSRSEMNVSTLELGDSALYLCASSLEGAEAFFGQGTRLTVV.

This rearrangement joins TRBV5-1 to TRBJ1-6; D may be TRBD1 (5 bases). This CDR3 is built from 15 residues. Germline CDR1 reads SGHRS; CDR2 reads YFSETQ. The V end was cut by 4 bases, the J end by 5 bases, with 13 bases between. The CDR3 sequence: CASSQNTGHNSPLHF. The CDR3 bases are TGCGCCAGCAGCCAAAACACAGGTCATAATTCACCCCTCCACTTT.

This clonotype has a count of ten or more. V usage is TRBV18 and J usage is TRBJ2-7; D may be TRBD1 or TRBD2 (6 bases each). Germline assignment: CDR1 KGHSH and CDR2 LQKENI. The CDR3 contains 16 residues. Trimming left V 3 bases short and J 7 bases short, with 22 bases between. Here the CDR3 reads CASSPGGTPEPWEQYF. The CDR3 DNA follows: TGTGCCAGCTCACCCGGCGGGACACCCGAACCCTGGGAGCAGTACTTC.

The CDR3 bases are TGTGCCAGCAGCTTAGAACCCAGCGGGGGGGTCAATACGCAGTATTTT. Its protein is CASSLEPSGGVNTQYF. The rearrangement joins TRBV11-2 to TRBJ2-3; 10 nucleotides line up with TRBD2. The J segment lost 7 bases and the V segment lost 0 bases, leaving 7 bases of the junction unmatched. Germline CDR1 reads SGHAT; CDR2 reads FQNNGV. CDR3 length: 16 amino acids.

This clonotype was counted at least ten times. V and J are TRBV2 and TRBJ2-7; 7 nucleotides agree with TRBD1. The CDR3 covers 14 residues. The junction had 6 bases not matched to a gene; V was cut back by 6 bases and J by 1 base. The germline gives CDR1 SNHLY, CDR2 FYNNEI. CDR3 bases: TGTGCCAGCAGGGCCGGGACAGCGTCCTACGAGCAGTACTTC. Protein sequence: CASRAGTASYEQYF.

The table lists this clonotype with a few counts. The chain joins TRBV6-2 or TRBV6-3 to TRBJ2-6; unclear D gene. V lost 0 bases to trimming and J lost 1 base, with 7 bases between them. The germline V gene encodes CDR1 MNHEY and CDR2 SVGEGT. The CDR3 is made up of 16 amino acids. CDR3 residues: CASSYSRQSGANVLTF. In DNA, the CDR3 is TGTGCCAGCAGTTACTCGCGTCAGTCTGGGGCCAACGTCCTGACTTTC.

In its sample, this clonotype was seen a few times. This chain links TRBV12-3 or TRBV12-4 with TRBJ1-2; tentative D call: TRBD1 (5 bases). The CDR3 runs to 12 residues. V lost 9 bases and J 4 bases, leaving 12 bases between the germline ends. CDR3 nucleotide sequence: TGTGCCAGTTCGGGGCAGCTCTATGGCTACACCTTC. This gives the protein CASSGQLYGYTF.

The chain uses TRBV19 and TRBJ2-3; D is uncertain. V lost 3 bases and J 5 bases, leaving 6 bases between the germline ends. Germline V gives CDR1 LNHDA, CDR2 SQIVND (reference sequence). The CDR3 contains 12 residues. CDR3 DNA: TGTGCCAGTAGTATGACCCAAGATACGCAGTATTTT. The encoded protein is CASSMTQDTQYF.

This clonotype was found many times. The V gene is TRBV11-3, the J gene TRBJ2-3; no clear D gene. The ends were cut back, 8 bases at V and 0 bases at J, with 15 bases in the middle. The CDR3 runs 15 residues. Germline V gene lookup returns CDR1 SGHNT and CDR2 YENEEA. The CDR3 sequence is CASRPSQSSTDTQYF. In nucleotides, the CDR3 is TGTGCCAGCCGCCCCAGCCAGAGTAGCACAGATACGCAGTATTTT.

The CDR3 here is CASSVEPQAGYSTDTQYF. The CDR3, as DNA: TGTGCCAGCAGCGTAGAACCCCAGGCGGGATACAGCACAGATACGCAGTATTTT. The J gene is TRBJ2-3, the V gene TRBV9; D may be TRBD2 (6 bases). CDR1 and CDR2 (germline): SGDLS, YYNGEE. The CDR3 is made up of 18 amino acids. The V and J ends lost 0 bases and 0 bases respectively, with 17 bases between them.

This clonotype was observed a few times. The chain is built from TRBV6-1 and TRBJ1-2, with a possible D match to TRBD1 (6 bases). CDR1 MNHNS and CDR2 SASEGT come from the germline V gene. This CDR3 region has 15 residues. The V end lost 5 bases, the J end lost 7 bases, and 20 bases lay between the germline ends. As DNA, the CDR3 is TGTGCCAGCAGTCAATCGGCAGGGGCCAATGCTGGCTACACCTTC. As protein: CASSQSAGANAGYTF.

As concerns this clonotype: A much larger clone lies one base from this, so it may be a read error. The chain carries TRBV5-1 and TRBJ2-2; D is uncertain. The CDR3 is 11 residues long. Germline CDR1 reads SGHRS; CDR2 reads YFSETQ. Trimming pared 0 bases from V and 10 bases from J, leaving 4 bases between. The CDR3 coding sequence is TGCGCCAGCAGCTTGGCCGAGGAGCTGTTTTTT. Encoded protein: CASSLAEELFF.

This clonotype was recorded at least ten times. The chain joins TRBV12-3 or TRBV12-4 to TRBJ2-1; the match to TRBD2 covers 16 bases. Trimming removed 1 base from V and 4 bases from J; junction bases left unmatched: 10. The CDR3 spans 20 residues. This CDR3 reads CASSLEGLAGGWGVYNEQFF. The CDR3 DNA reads TGTGCCAGCAGTTTAGAGGGACTAGCGGGGGGGTGGGGGGTATACAATGAGCAGTTCTTC.

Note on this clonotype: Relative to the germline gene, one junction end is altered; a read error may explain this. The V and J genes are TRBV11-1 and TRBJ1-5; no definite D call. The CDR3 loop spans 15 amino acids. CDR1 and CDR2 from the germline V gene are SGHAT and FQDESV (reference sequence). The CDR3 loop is CASSPDGRINRPQHF. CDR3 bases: TGTGCCAGCAGCCCAGATGGACGGATCAATCGGCCCCAGCATTTT.